These 6 T cell receptor beta chains originate from one sample sequenced in a study of T cells in Graves' hyperthyroidism and ophthalmopathy. RNA transcripts were the template for amplifying TCR beta CDR3 regions. With the HTBI primer set, the TCR CDR3 went through a first round of RT-PCR. TCRdb reprocessed the multiplex PCR reads with MiXCR, giving one entry per CDR3 protein. Of around 620,000 distinct CDR3 sequences listed, 15% to 20% were seen once; the top ten hold 3.8%. Input material: blood. Source of these receptors: a woman aged 25 to 39 with Graves' hyperthyroidism.

This clonotype was recorded at least ten times. The chain joins TRBV2 to TRBJ1-2, with D unresolved. Germline V gene data show CDR1 as SNHLY and CDR2 as FYNNEI. V lost 5 bases to trimming and J lost 6 bases, with 16 bases between them. The CDR3 spans 14 residues. The CDR3 loop is CASSFEHFTNGYTF. CDR3 DNA: TGTGCCAGCAGTTTCGAACACTTCACTAATGGCTACACCTTC.

This clonotype was found many times. J is TRBJ2-2 and V is TRBV12-3 or TRBV12-4; D possibly corresponds to TRBD1 (7 bases). Trimming removed 4 bases at V and 7 bases at J, with 13 bases between. The CDR3 is 14 residues long. The CDR3 coding sequence is TGTGCCAGCAGTTATCAGGGGGGAGTCGGGGAGCTGTTTTTT. Translation gives CASSYQGGVGELFF.

This clonotype was observed a few times. The chain is built from TRBV24-1 and TRBJ2-1; tentative D call: TRBD1 (6 bases). The V gene's germline CDR1 is KGHDR and CDR2 SFDVKD. The CDR3 sequence is 17 residues long. Trimming took off 3 bases at V and 5 bases at J, with 19 bases between the two ends. CDR3 protein: CATSDVTQGPRHNEQFF. For the CDR3, the DNA is TGTGCCACCAGTGATGTTACACAGGGTCCCCGGCACAATGAGCAGTTCTTC.

This clonotype occurred many times. The CDR3 protein is CASSSGLTQHF. Here the CDR3 DNA reads TGTGCCAGCAGTTCCGGATTAACCCAGCATTTT. The chain couples TRBV6-2 or TRBV6-3 to TRBJ1-5, with unresolved D. The CDR3 sequence is 11 residues long. V lost 4 bases and J lost 11, with 9 bases in between. Germline lookup yields CDR1 MNHEY and CDR2 SVGEGT.

The sample holds many counts of this clonotype. V is TRBV6-5 and J is TRBJ2-1, with 8 positions matching TRBD1. CDR1 is MNHEY, CDR2 SVGAGI, per germline. The CDR3 extends over 16 amino acids. V gave up 0 bases and J gave up 7 bases; unmatched junction bases: 8. CDR3 nucleotide sequence: TGTGCCAGCAGTTACTCGACTGGACAGGGCCTAAATGAGCAGTTCTTC. Residues: CASSYSTGQGLNEQFF.

The chain joins TRBV20-1 to TRBJ2-1, with a possible D match to TRBD2 (6 bases). Trimming removed 6 bases at V and 2 bases at J, with 14 bases between. Germline assignment: CDR1 DFQATT and CDR2 SNEGSKA (reference sequence). The CDR3 runs 14 residues. As DNA, the CDR3 is TGCAGTGCCCCCGGAGGGATTGCCTACAATGAGCAGTTCTTC. Protein: CSAPGGIAYNEQFF.